This entry features one T cell receptor beta chain sequence. Clones were read by immunoSEQ multiplex PCR, and TCRdb kept only the in-frame ones, dropping some. The sample lists over 110,000 clones; more than 60% were seen once. This sample is part of a study of blood T cell repertoires in COVID-19. The CDR3 sequence is 11 residues long. Trimming removed 6 bases at V and 10 bases at J, with 10 bases between. CDR1 and CDR2 (germline): MNHEY, SVGAGI. Sequencing was carried out using peripheral blood. This sequence originates from a woman aged 55 to 70 with acute or convalescent COVID-19. J is TRBJ2-1 and V is TRBV6-5; possible D gene TRBD1, 5 bases. The CDR3 coding sequence is TGTGCCAGCAGCGCTTGGGGCGAGCAGTTCTTC. Translation gives CASSAWGEQFF.